The source of this T cell receptor (beta chain) is a study of Ad26.COV2.S vaccination and SARS-CoV-2 variants. Study in general: Doses of Ad26.COV2.S were injected into muscle once or twice, 56 days apart.

Treatment in this sample: 15 to 20 received Ad26.COV2.S at low or high dose, single or two shots; several received placebo; per-sample allocation not given. Sampling happened 63 days after the first vaccine or placebo injection. Its platform was an Ad26 vector, and its expressed antigen was Wuhan-strain SARS-CoV-2 spike. The table came from immunoSEQ multiplex PCR; TCRdb's copy has only in-frame clones and leaves some out. The table lists about 400,000 clones, over 80% of them singletons, with around 1.8% in the top ten. CDR3 length: 12 amino acids. Germline values: CDR1 WNHNN, CDR2 SYGVQD (reference sequence). V lost 9 bases, J lost 5 bases, and 3 bases stayed unmatched. Study-level results: Following vaccination, spike-specific CD8+ and CD4+ T cell responses reportedly exhibited substantial breadth.

Details on this clone: Antigen unknown.

Sequences were derived from peripheral blood, sampled in a trial of Ad26.COV2.S vaccine versus placebo. This sequence was found in a person between 18 and 65 years old who received the Ad26.COV2.S COVID-19 vaccine or a placebo. The genes are TRBV10-1 and TRBJ2-1, with 8 bases matching TRBD1. Written as DNA, the CDR3 is TGCGCCAGGGACAGGGTAGACAATGAGCAGTTCTTC. Amino acids: CARDRVDNEQFF.